The TCR beta chain described here comes from a study of beta chain features in type 1 diabetes. Study details: Examination spanned roughly 110 million sorted cells from all samples.

The investigators reverse transcribed all of the isolated RNA, so they sequenced expressed TCRB transcripts. The protocol was immunoSEQ multiplex PCR, while the TCRdb copy is restricted to in-frame clones and leaves out a portion. The table lists 640,000 or so clones, 11% to 15% of them singletons, with around 0.04% in the top ten. CDR3 length: 18 amino acids. V was cut by 1 base and J by 0 bases, with 17 bases left in between. Germline V gene lookup returns CDR1 SNHLY and CDR2 FYNNEI. Study-wide results and caveats: Across patients, naive, central memory and Treg TCRB repertoires exhibited apparently greater similarity than was observed across healthy donors. All four CD4+ subsets of Type 1 diabetes patients contained TCRB CDR3s that were moderately but significantly shorter.

There are a few counts of this clone. Its target is unknown. The gene calls are TRBV2 and TRBJ2-3, with a tentative D call TRBD1 (6 bases). Material: naive CD4+ T cells from blood. The receptor's source is a young man with type 1 diabetes. CDR3 in amino acids: CASSEGPPTGLSTDTQYF. CDR3 coding DNA: TGTGCCAGCAGTGAAGGCCCCCCGACAGGTTTGAGCACAGATACGCAGTATTTT.